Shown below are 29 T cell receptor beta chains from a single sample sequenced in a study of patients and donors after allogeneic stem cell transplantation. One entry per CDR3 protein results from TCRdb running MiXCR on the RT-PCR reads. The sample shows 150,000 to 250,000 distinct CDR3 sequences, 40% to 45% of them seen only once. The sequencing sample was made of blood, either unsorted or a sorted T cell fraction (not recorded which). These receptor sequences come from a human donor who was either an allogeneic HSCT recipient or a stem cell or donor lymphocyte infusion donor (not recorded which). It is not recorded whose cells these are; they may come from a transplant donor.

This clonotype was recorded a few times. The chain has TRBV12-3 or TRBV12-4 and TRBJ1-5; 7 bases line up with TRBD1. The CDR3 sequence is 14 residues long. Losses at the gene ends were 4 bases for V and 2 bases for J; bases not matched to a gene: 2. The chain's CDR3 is CASSWDSRNQPQHF. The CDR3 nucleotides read TGTGCCAGCAGTTGGGACAGTCGCAATCAGCCCCAGCATTTT.

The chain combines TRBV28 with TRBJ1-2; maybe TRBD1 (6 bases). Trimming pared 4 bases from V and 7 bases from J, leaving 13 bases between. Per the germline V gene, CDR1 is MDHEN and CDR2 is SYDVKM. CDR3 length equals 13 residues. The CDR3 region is CASSWGRGVGYTF. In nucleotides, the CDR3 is TGTGCCAGCAGTTGGGGCAGGGGTGTTGGCTACACCTTC.

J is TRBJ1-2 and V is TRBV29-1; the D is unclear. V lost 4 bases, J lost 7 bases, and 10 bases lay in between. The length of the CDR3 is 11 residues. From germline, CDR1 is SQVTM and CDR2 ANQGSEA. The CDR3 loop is CSVVRGGGYTF. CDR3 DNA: TGCAGCGTTGTGCGAGGTGGTGGCTACACCTTC.

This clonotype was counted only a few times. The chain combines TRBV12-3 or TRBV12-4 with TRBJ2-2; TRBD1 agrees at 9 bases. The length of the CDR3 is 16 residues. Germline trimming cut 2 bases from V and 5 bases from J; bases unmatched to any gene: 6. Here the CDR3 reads CASSLSRDRVTGELFF. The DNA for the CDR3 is TGTGCCAGCAGTTTATCGCGGGACAGGGTAACCGGGGAGCTGTTTTTT.

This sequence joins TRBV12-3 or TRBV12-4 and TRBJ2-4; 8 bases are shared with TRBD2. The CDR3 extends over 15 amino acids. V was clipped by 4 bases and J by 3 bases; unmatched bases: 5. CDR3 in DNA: TGTGCCAGCAGTTCCCCGGGAGGGGGCAAAAACATTCAGTACTTC. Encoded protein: CASSSPGGGKNIQYF.

The CDR3 DNA sequence: TGTGCCAGCAGTGAGGCAACAGGGTTCGAGCAGTACTTC. Translating gives CASSEATGFEQYF. The chain couples TRBV2 to TRBJ2-7, with a weak D call TRBD1 (6 bases). V lost 3 bases and J 6 bases, leaving 12 bases between the germline ends. The CDR3 length is 13 residues. CDR1 and CDR2 (germline): SNHLY, FYNNEI.

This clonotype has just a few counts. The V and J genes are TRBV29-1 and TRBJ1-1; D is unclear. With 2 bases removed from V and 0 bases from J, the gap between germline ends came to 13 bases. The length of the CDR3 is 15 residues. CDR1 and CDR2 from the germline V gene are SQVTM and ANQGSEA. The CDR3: CSVESGEPMNTEAFF. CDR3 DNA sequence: TGCAGCGTTGAATCCGGGGAACCCATGAACACTGAAGCTTTCTTT.

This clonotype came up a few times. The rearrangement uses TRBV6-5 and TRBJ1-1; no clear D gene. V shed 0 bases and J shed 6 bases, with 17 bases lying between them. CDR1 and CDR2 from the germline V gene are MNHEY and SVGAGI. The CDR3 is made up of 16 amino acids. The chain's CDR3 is CASSYSGPVLGSEAFF. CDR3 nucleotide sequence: TGTGCCAGCAGTTACTCCGGACCGGTGTTGGGCTCTGAAGCTTTCTTT.

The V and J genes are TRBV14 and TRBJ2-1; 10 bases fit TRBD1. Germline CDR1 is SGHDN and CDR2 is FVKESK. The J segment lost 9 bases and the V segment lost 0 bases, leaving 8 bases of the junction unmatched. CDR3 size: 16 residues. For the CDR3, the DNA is TGTGCCAGCAGCCAAGAGATCAGGACAGGGGGAACTGAGCAGTTCTTC. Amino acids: CASSQEIRTGGTEQFF.

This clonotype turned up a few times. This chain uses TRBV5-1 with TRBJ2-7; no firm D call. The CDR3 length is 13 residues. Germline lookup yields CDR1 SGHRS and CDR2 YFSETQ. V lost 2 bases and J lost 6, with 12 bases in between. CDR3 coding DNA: TGCGCCAGCAGCTTAGGATCGGCGCGCGAGCAGTACTTC. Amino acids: CASSLGSAREQYF.

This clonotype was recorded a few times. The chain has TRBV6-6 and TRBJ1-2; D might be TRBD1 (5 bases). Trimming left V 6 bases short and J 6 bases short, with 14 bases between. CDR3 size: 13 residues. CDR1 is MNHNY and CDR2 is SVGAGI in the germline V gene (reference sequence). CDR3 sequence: CASRPPQGNGYTF. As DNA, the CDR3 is TGTGCCAGCAGACCCCCGCAGGGCAATGGCTACACCTTC.

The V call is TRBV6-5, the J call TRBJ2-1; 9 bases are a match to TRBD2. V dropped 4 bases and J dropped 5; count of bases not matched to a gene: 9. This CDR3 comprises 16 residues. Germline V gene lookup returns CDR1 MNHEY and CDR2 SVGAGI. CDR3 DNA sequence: TGTGCCAGCAGTTCGCCTAGCGGGATTGGACACAATGAGCAGTTCTTC. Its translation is CASSSPSGIGHNEQFF.

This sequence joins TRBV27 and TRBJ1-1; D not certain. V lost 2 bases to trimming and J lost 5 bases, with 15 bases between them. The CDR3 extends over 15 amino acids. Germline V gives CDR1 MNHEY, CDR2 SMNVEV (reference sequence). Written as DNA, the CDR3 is TGTGCCAGCAGTTTAGGAGTGGGTGGTCTTACTGAAGCTTTCTTT. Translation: CASSLGVGGLTEAFF.

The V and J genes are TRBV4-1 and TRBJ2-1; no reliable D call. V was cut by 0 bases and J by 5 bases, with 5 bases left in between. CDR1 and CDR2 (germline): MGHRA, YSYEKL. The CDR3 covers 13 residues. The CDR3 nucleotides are TGCGCCAGCAGCCAAGAAATGCACAATGAGCAGTTCTTC. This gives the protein CASSQEMHNEQFF.

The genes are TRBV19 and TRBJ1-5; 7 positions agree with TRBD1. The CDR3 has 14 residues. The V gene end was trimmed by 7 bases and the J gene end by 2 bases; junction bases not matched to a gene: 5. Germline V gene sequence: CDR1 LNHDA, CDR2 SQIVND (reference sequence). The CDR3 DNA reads TGTGCCAGTACCCTGACAGGGCGCAATCAGCCCCAGCATTTT. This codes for CASTLTGRNQPQHF.

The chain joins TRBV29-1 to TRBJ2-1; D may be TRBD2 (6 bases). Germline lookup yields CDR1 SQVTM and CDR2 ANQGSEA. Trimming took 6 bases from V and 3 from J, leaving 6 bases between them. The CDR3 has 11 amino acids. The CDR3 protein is CSVTSYNEQFF. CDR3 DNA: TGCAGCGTGACTAGCTACAATGAGCAGTTCTTC.

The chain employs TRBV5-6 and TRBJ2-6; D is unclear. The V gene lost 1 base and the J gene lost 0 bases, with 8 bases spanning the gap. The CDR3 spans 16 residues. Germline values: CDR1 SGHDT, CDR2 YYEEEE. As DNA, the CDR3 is TGTGCCAGCAGCTTGCAGCACAGCTCTGGGGCCAACGTCCTGACTTTC. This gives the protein CASSLQHSSGANVLTF.

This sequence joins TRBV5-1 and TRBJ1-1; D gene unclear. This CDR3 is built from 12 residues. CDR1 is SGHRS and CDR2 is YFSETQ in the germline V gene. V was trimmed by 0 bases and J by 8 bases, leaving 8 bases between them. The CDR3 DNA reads TGCGCCAGCAGCTTGGAGTCCAGGGAAGCTTTCTTT. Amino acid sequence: CASSLESREAFF.

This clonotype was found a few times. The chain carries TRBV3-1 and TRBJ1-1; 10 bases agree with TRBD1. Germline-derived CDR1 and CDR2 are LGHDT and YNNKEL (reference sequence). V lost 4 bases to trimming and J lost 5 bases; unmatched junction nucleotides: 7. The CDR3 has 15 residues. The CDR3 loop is CASSLDRGLSTEAFF. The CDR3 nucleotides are TGTGCCAGCAGCCTCGACAGGGGGCTGAGTACTGAAGCTTTCTTT.

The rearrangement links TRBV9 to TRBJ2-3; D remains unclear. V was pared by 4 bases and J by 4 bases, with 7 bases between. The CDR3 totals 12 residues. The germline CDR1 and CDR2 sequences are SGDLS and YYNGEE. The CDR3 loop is CASSLGSDTQYF. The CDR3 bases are TGTGCCAGCAGCTTGGGTTCAGATACGCAGTATTTT.

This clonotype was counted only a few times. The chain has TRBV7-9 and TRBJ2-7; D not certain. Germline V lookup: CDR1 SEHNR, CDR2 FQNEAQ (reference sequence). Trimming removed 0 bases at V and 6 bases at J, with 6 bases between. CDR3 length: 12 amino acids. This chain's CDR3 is CASSLASPEQYF. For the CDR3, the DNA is TGTGCCAGCAGCTTAGCATCCCCCGAGCAGTACTTC. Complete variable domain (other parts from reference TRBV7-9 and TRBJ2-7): DTGVSQNPRHKITKRGQNVTFRCDPISEHNRLYWYRQTLGQGPEFLTYFQNEAQLEKSRLLSDRFSAERPKGSFSTLEIQRTEQGDSAMYLCASSLASPEQYFGPGTRLTVT.

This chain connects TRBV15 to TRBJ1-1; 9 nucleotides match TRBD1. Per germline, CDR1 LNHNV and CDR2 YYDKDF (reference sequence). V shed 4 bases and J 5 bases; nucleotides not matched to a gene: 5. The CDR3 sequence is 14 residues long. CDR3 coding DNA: TGTGCCACCAGCACGCGAGACAGGGGGACTGAAGCTTTCTTT. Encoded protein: CATSTRDRGTEAFF.

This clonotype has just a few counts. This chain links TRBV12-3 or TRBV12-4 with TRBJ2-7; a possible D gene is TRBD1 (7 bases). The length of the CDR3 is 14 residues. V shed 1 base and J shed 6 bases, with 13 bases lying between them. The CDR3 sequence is CASSLGGDRREQYF. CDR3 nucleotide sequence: TGTGCCAGCAGTTTAGGGGGGGACAGACGCGAGCAGTACTTC.

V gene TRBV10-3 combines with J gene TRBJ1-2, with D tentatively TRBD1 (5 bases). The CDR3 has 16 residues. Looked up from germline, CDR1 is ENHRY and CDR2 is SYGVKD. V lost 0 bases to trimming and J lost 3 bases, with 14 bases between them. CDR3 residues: CAISESGQGIDYGYTF. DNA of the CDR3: TGTGCCATCAGTGAGTCAGGGCAGGGTATTGACTATGGCTACACCTTC.

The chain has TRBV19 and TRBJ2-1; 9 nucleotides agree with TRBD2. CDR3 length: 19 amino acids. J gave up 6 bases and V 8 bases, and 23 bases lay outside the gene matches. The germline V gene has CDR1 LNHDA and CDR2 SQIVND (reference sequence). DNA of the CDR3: TGTGCCAGTTCATCCCGGGGTAGCGGGAGTCCCTTCCCGGGCAATGAGCAGTTCTTC. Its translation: CASSSRGSGSPFPGNEQFF.

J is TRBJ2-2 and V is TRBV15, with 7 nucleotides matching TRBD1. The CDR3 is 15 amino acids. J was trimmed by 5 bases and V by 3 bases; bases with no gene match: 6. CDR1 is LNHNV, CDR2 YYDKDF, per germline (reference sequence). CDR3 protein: CATSSRTGRTGELFF. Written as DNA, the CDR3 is TGTGCCACCAGCAGCCGGACAGGCAGAACCGGGGAGCTGTTTTTT.

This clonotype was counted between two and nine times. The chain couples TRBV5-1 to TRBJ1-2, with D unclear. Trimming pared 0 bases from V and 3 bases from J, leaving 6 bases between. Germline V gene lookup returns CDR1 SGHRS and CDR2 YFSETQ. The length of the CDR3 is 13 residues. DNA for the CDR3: TGCGCCAGCAGCTTGGAATTCGACTATGGCTACACCTTC. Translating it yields CASSLEFDYGYTF.

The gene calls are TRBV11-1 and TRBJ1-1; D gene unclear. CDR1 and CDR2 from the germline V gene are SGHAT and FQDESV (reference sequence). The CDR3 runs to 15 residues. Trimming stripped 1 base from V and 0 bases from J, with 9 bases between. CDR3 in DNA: TGTGCCAGCAGCTTAGTAGATCACTTGAACACTGAAGCTTTCTTT. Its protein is CASSLVDHLNTEAFF. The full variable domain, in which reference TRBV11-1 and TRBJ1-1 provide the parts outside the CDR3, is EAEVAQSPRYKITEKSQAVAFWCDPISGHATLYWYRQILGQGPELLVQFQDESVVDDSQLPKDRFSAERLKGVDSTLKIQPAELGDSAMYLCASSLVDHLNTEAFFGQGTRLTVV.

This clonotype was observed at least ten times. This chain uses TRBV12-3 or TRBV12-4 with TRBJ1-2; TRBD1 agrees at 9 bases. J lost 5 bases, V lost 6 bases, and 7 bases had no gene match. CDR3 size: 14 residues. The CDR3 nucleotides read TGTGCCAGCAGGGTGACAGGGGGGCTTTATGGCTACACCTTC. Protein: CASRVTGGLYGYTF.